The 26 T cell receptor beta chains in this list originate from one sample, sequenced in a study of lymphopenia after photon versus proton radiotherapy. Data came from immunoSEQ multiplex PCR; TCRdb stores just in-frame clones and leaves some out. The table records around 50,000 clones, about four fifths of them present only once. The specimen was peripheral blood, collected from a patient treated with proton-based radiotherapy. These receptors all come from a man in his sixties with pancreatic cancer.

V gene TRBV11-3 combines with J gene TRBJ2-3; 8 bases match TRBD1. The J segment lost 0 bases and the V segment lost 5 bases, leaving 4 bases of the junction unmatched. The CDR3 runs 15 residues. Germline assignment: CDR1 SGHNT and CDR2 YENEEA. The CDR3 loop reads CASSPRTGSTDTQYF. CDR3 in DNA: TGTGCCAGCAGCCCCCGGACAGGGAGCACAGATACGCAGTATTTT. Supplemented by reference TRBV11-3 and TRBJ2-3, the full variable domain reads EAGVVQSPRYKIIEKKQPVAFWCNPISGHNTLYWYLQNLGQGPELLIRYENEEAVDDSQLPKDRFSAERLKGVDSTLKIQPAELGDSAVYLCASSPRTGSTDTQYFGPGTRLTVL.

The gene calls are TRBV18 and TRBJ2-1; no definite D call. CDR3 size: 14 residues. Germline V gene data show CDR1 as KGHSH and CDR2 as LQKENI. Trimming took off 4 bases at V and 10 bases at J, with 17 bases between the two ends. CDR3 loop: CASSLNLGQHEQFF. DNA for the CDR3: TGTGCCAGCTCACTTAACCTAGGGCAGCACGAGCAGTTCTTC.

The chain has TRBV6-5 and TRBJ2-5, with D uncertain. V shed 2 bases and J shed 7 bases, with 8 bases lying between them. Per germline, CDR1 MNHEY and CDR2 SVGAGI. The CDR3 extends over 12 amino acids. CDR3 protein: CASSYSKGTQYF. CDR3 sequence (DNA): TGTGCCAGCAGTTACAGTAAGGGGACCCAGTACTTC.

This clone appeared once. This chain uses TRBV25-1 with TRBJ1-4, with TRBD1 matching over 8 bases. This CDR3 region has 14 residues. With 2 bases clipped from V and 7 bases from J, the junction kept 3 bases outside the gene matches. Germline CDR1 MGHDK, CDR2 SYGVNS. CDR3 protein: CASSEQGAVEKLFF. Here the CDR3 DNA reads TGTGCCAGCAGTGAACAGGGGGCTGTTGAAAAACTGTTTTTT.

The chain carries TRBV30 and TRBJ2-7; weak D call: TRBD1 (6 bases). This CDR3 spans 12 amino acids. CDR1 and CDR2 from the germline V gene are GTSNPN and SVGIG (reference sequence). The ends were cut back, 5 bases at V and 1 base at J, with 9 bases in the middle. This chain's CDR3 is CAWQGPSYEQYF. CDR3 nucleotides: TGTGCCTGGCAGGGGCCTTCCTACGAGCAGTACTTC.

This rearrangement joins TRBV29-1 to TRBJ2-3, with TRBD2 matching 9 bases. Germline V gene lookup returns CDR1 SQVTM and CDR2 ANQGSEA. This CDR3 is 13 amino acids long. V lost 6 bases to trimming and J lost 2 bases; unmatched junction nucleotides: 3. The CDR3 sequence: CSVLAGITDTQYF. The CDR3 region has the DNA TGCAGCGTGCTAGCGGGGATCACAGATACGCAGTATTTT.

The count of this clone is one. In DNA, the CDR3 is TGTGCCAGCAGGGGCCTGAAATCTGGGGCCAACGTCCTGACTTTC. Its translation is CASRGLKSGANVLTF. The rearrangement joins TRBV2 to TRBJ2-6; the D is unclear. The germline CDR1 and CDR2 sequences are SNHLY and FYNNEI. This CDR3 comprises 15 residues. Trimming shortened V by 6 bases and J by 1 base, and 10 bases separated the two germline ends.

The CDR3 sequence is CASSAPPGQQFF. CDR3 coding DNA: TGTGCCAGCAGCGCTCCCCCCGGACAGCAGTTCTTC. The chain carries TRBV9 and TRBJ2-1; D unclear. The CDR3 sequence is 12 residues long. Germline V CDR1 and CDR2: SGDLS, YYNGEE. V was clipped by 3 bases and J by 11 bases, with 12 bases between them.

The gene calls are TRBV5-6 and TRBJ2-7, with D maybe TRBD2 (5 bases). The CDR3 is 13 amino acids. Trimming removed 0 bases at V and 4 bases at J, with 8 bases between. CDR1 and CDR2 (germline): SGHDT, YYEEEE. CDR3 sequence reads: CASSLVGVYEQYF. The CDR3 nucleotides are TGTGCCAGCAGCTTGGTCGGGGTTTACGAGCAGTACTTC.

The gene calls are TRBV19 and TRBJ2-3; the match to TRBD1 covers 7 bases. The junction had 6 bases not matched to a gene; V was cut back by 5 bases and J by 4 bases. From germline, CDR1 is LNHDA and CDR2 SQIVND (reference sequence). This CDR3 is 14 amino acids long. As DNA, the CDR3 is TGTGCCAGTAGTTCTCGGACAGGCCCAGATACGCAGTATTTT. It translates to CASSSRTGPDTQYF.

This clone was observed a handful of times. The V call is TRBV30, the J call TRBJ1-5, with 9 bases that match TRBD1. J gave up 6 bases and V 4 bases, and 4 bases lay outside the gene matches. Germline CDR1 and CDR2: GTSNPN and SVGIG (reference sequence). The CDR3 covers 13 residues. CDR3 sequence: CAWNRGQGQPQHF. The CDR3 DNA is TGTGCCTGGAACAGGGGGCAGGGTCAGCCCCAGCATTTT.

V gene TRBV7-3 combines with J gene TRBJ1-1, with a tentative D call TRBD1 (6 bases). This CDR3 has 16 amino acids. The V gene lost 1 base and the J gene lost 4 bases, with 16 bases spanning the gap. The germline V gene has CDR1 SGHTA and CDR2 FQGTGA. In nucleotides, the CDR3 is TGTGCCAGCAGCTTAATGGGGGCAGGTAGGGGCACTGAAGCTTTCTTT. Its translation: CASSLMGAGRGTEAFF.

The chain combines TRBV7-2 with TRBJ2-1; the D is unclear. V dropped 2 bases and J dropped 6 bases, with 17 bases sitting between them. Germline V CDR1 and CDR2: SGHTA, FQGNSA. This CDR3 is built from 16 residues. The CDR3 loop reads CASSLYDSALGNEQFF. CDR3 bases: TGTGCCAGCAGCTTATATGACTCCGCCTTAGGCAATGAGCAGTTCTTC.

The rearrangement links TRBV6-5 to TRBJ1-6, with 7 positions matching TRBD1. Per the germline V gene, CDR1 is MNHEY and CDR2 is SVGAGI. The CDR3 runs to 14 residues. Losses at the gene ends were 2 bases for V and 5 bases for J; bases not matched to a gene: 0. The CDR3 coding sequence is TGTGCCAGCAGTTACGGGACAGATAATTCACCCCTCCACTTT. This encodes CASSYGTDNSPLHF.

This chain connects TRBV2 to TRBJ2-1; no clear D. The V gene's germline CDR1 is SNHLY and CDR2 FYNNEI. Trimming cost V 7 bases and J 5 bases, with 6 bases left between them. This CDR3 spans 11 amino acids. Written as DNA, the CDR3 is TGTGCCAGCAAGAGCGACAATGAGCAGTTCTTC. This translates into CASKSDNEQFF.

This chain uses TRBV7-8 with TRBJ2-4; D possibly corresponds to TRBD1 (5 bases). V gave up 5 bases and J gave up 1 base, with 18 bases separating them. The CDR3 runs 17 residues. Germline V gene sequence: CDR1 SGHVS, CDR2 FQNEAQ. In DNA form, the CDR3 reads TGTGCCAGCAGCCCTCTAGGGGCCGCCGGTGCCAAAAACATTCAGTACTTC. Translation: CASSPLGAAGAKNIQYF.

V gene TRBV9 combines with J gene TRBJ2-1; D remains unclear. This CDR3 spans 14 amino acids. Germline CDR1 is SGDLS and CDR2 is YYNGEE. V lost 0 bases and J 3 bases, leaving 7 bases between the germline ends. The CDR3 DNA is TGTGCCAGCAGCGTAGGGCAGAACTACAATGAGCAGTTCTTC. Its protein is CASSVGQNYNEQFF.

The chain carries TRBV5-8 and TRBJ2-7, with 7 bases identical to TRBD1. Germline V gene lookup returns CDR1 SGHTS and CDR2 YDEGEE. The CDR3 consists of 15 residues. Unmatched junction bases numbered 12, after V lost 4 bases and J lost 5 bases. For the CDR3, the DNA is TGTGCCAGCAGCCTCCCGACAGGGAGTCGGGACGAGCAGTACTTC. It specifies CASSLPTGSRDEQYF.

The chain links TRBV6-4 to TRBJ1-1, with no clear D. Germline lookup yields CDR1 MRHNA and CDR2 SNTAGT. Trimming stripped 5 bases from V and 0 bases from J, with 13 bases between. The CDR3 contains 15 residues. CDR3 sequence reads: CASSFLHFMNTEAFF. As DNA, the CDR3 is TGTGCCAGCAGTTTCCTACATTTTATGAACACTGAAGCTTTCTTT.

This sequence joins TRBV5-1 and TRBJ2-7, with 9 bases identical to TRBD2. V lost 4 bases, J lost 3 bases, and 8 bases stayed unmatched. Germline V gene sequence: CDR1 SGHRS, CDR2 YFSETQ. The CDR3 totals 15 residues. The CDR3 sequence is CASSETSGSYYEQYF. The CDR3 bases are TGCGCCAGCAGCGAGACTAGCGGAAGCTACTACGAGCAGTACTTC.

The V and J genes are TRBV11-3 and TRBJ1-1, with 8 bases lining up with TRBD1. Germline V gives CDR1 SGHNT, CDR2 YENEEA. This CDR3 is 18 amino acids long. Germline trimming cut 1 base from V and 0 bases from J; bases unmatched to any gene: 10. DNA for the CDR3: TGTGCCAGCAGCTTAGTCTCCCCCGGGACAGGAGTGAACACTGAAGCTTTCTTT. This codes for CASSLVSPGTGVNTEAFF.

This chain uses TRBV7-9 with TRBJ2-5; 7 bases align to TRBD1. The CDR3 sequence is 15 residues long. Germline-derived CDR1 and CDR2 are SEHNR and FQNEAQ (reference sequence). V shed 5 bases, J shed 5 bases, and the junction held 11 bases outside the gene matches. Here the CDR3 reads CASSLSGGLRETQYF. The DNA for the CDR3 is TGTGCCAGCAGCCTCTCAGGGGGTTTGAGGGAGACCCAGTACTTC. The full variable domain, rest sourced from reference TRBV7-9 and TRBJ2-5, is DTGVSQNPRHKITKRGQNVTFRCDPISEHNRLYWYRQTLGQGPEFLTYFQNEAQLEKSRLLSDRFSAERPKGSFSTLEIQRTEQGDSAMYLCASSLSGGLRETQYFGPGTRLLVL.

This sequence joins TRBV6-6 and TRBJ2-7; 11 nucleotides agree with TRBD1. V lost 6 bases, J lost 1 base, and 5 bases stayed unmatched. Germline CDR1 and CDR2: MNHNY and SVGAGI (reference sequence). The CDR3 has 15 residues. The CDR3 loop is CASSRDRGASYEQYF. CDR3 DNA: TGTGCCAGCAGCAGGGACAGGGGGGCTTCCTACGAGCAGTACTTC.

This clone was recorded a few times. The rearrangement joins TRBV2 to TRBJ2-2; D gene uncertain. This CDR3 comprises 13 residues. The V gene's germline CDR1 is SNHLY and CDR2 FYNNEI. With 8 bases removed from V and 3 bases from J, the gap between germline ends came to 10 bases. CDR3 nucleotides: TGTGCCAGCGGGCCAGACTACACCGGGGAGCTGTTTTTT. Translated, it gives CASGPDYTGELFF.

The chain is built from TRBV9 and TRBJ2-7, with a weak D call TRBD1 (5 bases). V lost 0 bases and J lost 2, with 9 bases in between. This CDR3 region has 14 residues. Germline CDR1 is SGDLS and CDR2 is YYNGEE. Here the CDR3 reads CASSVEAGTYEQYF. CDR3 DNA sequence: TGTGCCAGCAGCGTAGAAGCAGGGACCTACGAGCAGTACTTC.

DNA of the CDR3: TGTGCCAGCAGTTTATCCAGGGTGACCTATGGCTACACCTTC. Protein sequence: CASSLSRVTYGYTF. V usage is TRBV28 and J usage is TRBJ1-2, with a tentative D call TRBD1 (5 bases). Germline V gene lookup returns CDR1 MDHEN and CDR2 SYDVKM. V was trimmed by 1 base and J by 4 bases, leaving 10 bases between them. The CDR3 runs to 14 residues.